Shown below are 27 T cell receptor beta chains from a single sample sequenced in a study of blood T cell repertoires in COVID-19. Clones were read by immunoSEQ multiplex PCR, and TCRdb kept only the in-frame ones, dropping some. Seen here are a few hundred thousand clones, more than 85% observed once, and the top ten hold roughly 0.86%. The material sequenced was PBMCs or T cells enriched from blood (not recorded which). All receptors derive from a middle-aged woman who had been exposed to COVID-19.

This rearrangement joins TRBV3-1 (or the pseudogene TRBV3-2) to TRBJ2-5, with 8 bases that match TRBD2. Germline CDR1 is LGHDT and CDR2 is YNNKEL (reference sequence). This CDR3 spans 18 amino acids. Unmatched junction bases numbered 16, after V lost 3 bases and J lost 4 bases. This CDR3 reads CASSQANGAGALGETQYF. In nucleotides, the CDR3 is TGTGCCAGCAGCCAGGCCAATGGAGCGGGGGCCCTTGGAGAGACCCAGTACTTC.

The rearrangement links TRBV21-1 to TRBJ2-5; the D call TRBD2 from the table was never checked on the DNA. TRBV21-1 is labeled a pseudogene. CDR3 length equals 17 residues. CDR3 in DNA: TGTGCCAGCAGCAGACGGACTAGCGGGGGAATCCAAGAGACCCAGTACTTC. This gives the protein CASSRRTSGGIQETQYF.

The CDR3 DNA follows: TGTGCCACCAGGGACAGGGGTTCCTACGAGCAGTACTTC. Its protein product is CATRDRGSYEQYF. The V gene is TRBV24-1, the J gene TRBJ2-7; 9 bases map to TRBD1. The ends lost 7 bases at V and 1 base at J; junction bases unmatched: 1. Germline CDR1 is KGHDR and CDR2 is SFDVKD. This CDR3 comprises 13 residues.

The V gene is TRBV11-3, the J gene TRBJ2-2, with TRBD1 matching over 10 bases. J lost 5 bases, V lost 5 bases, and 5 bases had no gene match. Per the germline V gene, CDR1 is SGHNT and CDR2 is YENEEA. The CDR3 is 15 amino acids. For the CDR3, the DNA is TGTGCCAGCAGCCGACAGGGGGCGCGGACCGGGGAGCTGTTTTTT. Amino acids: CASSRQGARTGELFF.

The rearrangement links TRBV5-1 to TRBJ2-1, with TRBD2 identical over 8 bases. The CDR3 spans 16 residues. Germline loops: CDR1 SGHRS, CDR2 YFSETQ. The V gene end was trimmed by 0 bases and the J gene end by 2 bases; junction bases not matched to a gene: 4. The CDR3 DNA sequence: TGCGCCAGCAGCTTGGACTCCGGGGGGGCCTACAATGAGCAGTTCTTC. This encodes CASSLDSGGAYNEQFF.

V and J are TRBV10-3 and TRBJ1-2, with a possible D match to TRBD1 (6 bases). Germline CDR1 reads ENHRY; CDR2 reads SYGVKD. V was trimmed by 4 bases and J by 6 bases, leaving 15 bases between them. This CDR3 spans 14 amino acids. Written as DNA, the CDR3 is TGTGCCATCAGTGTGAATCAGGGGATTGATGGCTACACCTTC. Amino acids: CAISVNQGIDGYTF.

The CDR3 reads CASSLAKRGRFQNIQYF. The CDR3 DNA is TGTGCCAGCAGCTTGGCGAAGAGGGGGCGCTTTCAAAACATTCAGTACTTC. The chain recombines TRBV5-8 with TRBJ2-4, with 7 nucleotides matching TRBD1. The CDR3 loop spans 17 amino acids. Trimming cost V 0 bases and J 5 bases; bases outside gene matches: 11. Germline CDR1 and CDR2: SGHTS and YDEGEE.

The genes are TRBV5-5 and TRBJ2-7; D uncertain. Germline-derived CDR1 and CDR2 are SGHKS and YYEKEE (reference sequence). Trimming shortened V by 2 bases and J by 0 bases, and 9 bases separated the two germline ends. The CDR3 spans 14 residues. The CDR3 sequence is CASSFEASSYEQYF. CDR3 sequence (DNA): TGTGCCAGCAGCTTTGAAGCTAGCTCCTACGAGCAGTACTTC.

Worth noting for this clone: Other DNA sequences of this sample code for an identical CDR3. The chain recombines TRBV2 with TRBJ1-1, with 8 bases aligning to TRBD1. The CDR3 spans 13 residues. Germline CDR1 and CDR2: SNHLY and FYNNEI. The V gene end was trimmed by 9 bases and the J gene end by 5 bases; junction bases not matched to a gene: 8. The CDR3 coding sequence is TGTGCCAGTACCCGAGACAGGGGAACTGAAGCTTTCTTT. As protein: CASTRDRGTEAFF.

This clone occurred a few times. The rearrangement joins TRBV24-1 to TRBJ2-3; perhaps TRBD2 as D (6 bases). There are 13 residues in the CDR3. Trimming cost V 5 bases and J 12 bases, with 17 bases left between them. Per the germline V gene, CDR1 is KGHDR and CDR2 is SFDVKD. CDR3 loop: CATSASGLLEQYF. Written as DNA, the CDR3 is TGTGCCACCAGTGCCTCGGGACTCCTGGAACAGTATTTT.

In its sample, this clone was seen once. The chain carries TRBV7-3 and TRBJ1-2; D might be TRBD1 (5 bases). The length of the CDR3 is 16 residues. The V and J ends lost 1 base and 5 bases respectively, with 17 bases between them. Germline V gives CDR1 SGHTA, CDR2 FQGTGA. In DNA, the CDR3 is TGTGCCAGCAGCTTAAAGGTTCAGGGAGGTTGGTATGGCTACACCTTC. As protein: CASSLKVQGGWYGYTF. Complete variable domain (other parts from reference TRBV7-3 and TRBJ1-2): GAGVSQTPSNKVTEKGKYVELRCDPISGHTALYWYRQSLGQGPEFLIYFQGTGAADDSGLPNDRFFAVRPEGSVSTLKIQRTERGDSAVYLCASSLKVQGGWYGYTFGSGTRLTVV.

This chain uses TRBV7-2 with TRBJ1-2; 9 positions agree with TRBD1. V lost 5 bases to trimming and J lost 4 bases; unmatched junction nucleotides: 8. CDR1 is SGHTA, CDR2 FQGNSA, per germline. The CDR3 runs 15 residues. DNA for the CDR3: TGTGCCAGCAGCCCCCGGGACAGGGACGCCTATGGCTACACCTTC. The encoded protein is CASSPRDRDAYGYTF.

This clone came up a few times. The chain employs TRBV7-9 and TRBJ1-2, with D perhaps matching TRBD1 (5 bases). From germline, CDR1 is SEHNR and CDR2 FQNEAQ (reference sequence). V shed 5 bases and J shed 5 bases, with 15 bases lying between them. The CDR3 length is 14 residues. The chain's CDR3 is CASSRGAEWYGYTF. CDR3 bases: TGTGCCAGCAGCCGCGGGGCTGAATGGTATGGCTACACCTTC.

The V and J genes are TRBV2 and TRBJ1-5; tentatively, D is TRBD1 (6 bases). The germline V gene has CDR1 SNHLY and CDR2 FYNNEI. The V end lost 6 bases, the J end lost 4 bases, and 16 bases lay between the germline ends. This CDR3 is 15 amino acids long. The CDR3: CASRRLDSRNQPQHF. Written as DNA, the CDR3 is TGTGCCAGCAGGCGATTGGACAGCCGGAATCAGCCCCAGCATTTT.

V gene TRBV21-1 combines with J gene TRBJ2-1; the D segment call TRBD1 is taken from the table without a DNA check. TRBV21-1 is classified as a pseudogene. The CDR3 has 13 amino acids. CDR3 coding DNA: TGTGCCAGCAGATCAGACAGGGGTAATGAGCAGTTCTTC. Amino acids: CASRSDRGNEQFF.

This sequence joins TRBV12-3 or TRBV12-4 and TRBJ1-1; 8 positions agree with TRBD1. J lost 3 bases, V lost 6 bases, and 0 bases had no gene match. The CDR3 spans 12 residues. Here the CDR3 reads CASRDRDTEAFF. Written as DNA, the CDR3 is TGTGCCAGCAGGGACAGGGACACTGAAGCTTTCTTT.

This clone has only one observation. The rearrangement links TRBV7-9 to TRBJ2-1, with no clear D. This CDR3 region has 16 residues. Between the trimmed V and J ends, which lost 1 base and 5 bases, there was a span of 15 bases. Germline lookup yields CDR1 SEHNR and CDR2 FQNEAQ (reference sequence). The DNA of the CDR3 is TGTGCCAGCAGCTTAGGAAACGAGATCCAACACAATGAGCAGTTCTTC. This gives the protein CASSLGNEIQHNEQFF.

V usage is TRBV15 and J usage is TRBJ2-7; a weak D match, TRBD1 (5 bases). The germline gives CDR1 LNHNV, CDR2 YYDKDF (reference sequence). Trimming stripped 1 base from V and 0 bases from J, with 13 bases between. This CDR3 spans 16 amino acids. CDR3 protein: CATSRAPRVNSYEQYF. CDR3 coding DNA: TGTGCCACCAGCAGAGCTCCCAGGGTGAACTCCTACGAGCAGTACTTC.

The rearrangement joins TRBV28 to TRBJ2-7; D gene uncertain. The V gene's germline CDR1 is MDHEN and CDR2 SYDVKM. The V end lost 1 base, the J end lost 7 bases, and 14 bases lay between the germline ends. The CDR3 loop spans 14 amino acids. The CDR3 here is CASSLSSGSREQYF. The DNA of the CDR3 is TGTGCCAGCAGTTTATCGTCGGGTTCTCGTGAGCAGTACTTC.

The chain uses TRBV11-2 and TRBJ2-7; the D gene is possibly TRBD2 (6 bases). V was shortened by 3 bases and J by 3 bases, with 15 bases between the two germline ends. Germline values: CDR1 SGHAT, CDR2 FQNNGV. This CDR3 has 15 residues. DNA for the CDR3: TGTGCCAGCAGCTTTGGAGGGTTTAGGGGCTACGAGCAGTACTTC. Its protein is CASSFGGFRGYEQYF.

This chain uses TRBV7-9 with TRBJ1-5; the D gene is possibly TRBD1 (6 bases). The CDR3 has 15 residues. Germline CDR1 is SEHNR and CDR2 is FQNEAQ (reference sequence). Trimming cost V 5 bases and J 5 bases, with 16 bases left between them. This CDR3 reads CASSPRTDVDQPQHF. CDR3 DNA: TGTGCCAGCAGCCCGCGGACAGACGTGGATCAGCCCCAGCATTTT.

The gene calls are TRBV5-1 and TRBJ2-7; D might be TRBD1 (6 bases). This CDR3 is 15 amino acids long. Trimming took 2 bases from V and 0 from J, leaving 12 bases between them. The germline gives CDR1 SGHRS, CDR2 YFSETQ. The CDR3 bases are TGCGCCAGCAGCTTCACAGGGTCCAGCTCCTACGAGCAGTACTTC. It codes for CASSFTGSSSYEQYF.

The V and J genes are TRBV5-4 and TRBJ2-5, with 8 positions matching TRBD2. Germline V gives CDR1 SGHNT, CDR2 YYREEE (reference sequence). Trimming removed 5 bases from V and 5 bases from J; junction bases left unmatched: 8. The CDR3 covers 14 residues. DNA for the CDR3: TGTGCCAGCAGTTTCAACCGGGGGGGGGAGACCCAGTACTTC. Residues: CASSFNRGGETQYF.

This clone was seen only once. The chain recombines TRBV19 with TRBJ1-1; D might be TRBD1 (6 bases). CDR1 and CDR2 from the germline V gene are LNHDA and SQIVND (reference sequence). The CDR3 covers 15 residues. Trimming took off 6 bases at V and 1 base at J, with 15 bases between the two ends. The CDR3 is CASRIRDTQNTEAFF. The CDR3 coding sequence is TGTGCCAGTAGAATCCGGGACACTCAGAACACTGAAGCTTTCTTT.

The chain has TRBV5-8 and TRBJ2-7; 12 bases are a match to TRBD2. Per the germline V gene, CDR1 is SGHTS and CDR2 is YDEGEE. The CDR3 sequence is 16 residues long. V was pared by 1 base and J by 6 bases, with 8 bases of the junction left unmatched. The CDR3 bases are TGTGCCAGCAGCTTGCTCCGACTAGCGGGAGTCATCGAGCAGTACTTC. Translated: CASSLLRLAGVIEQYF.

The chain has TRBV7-9 and TRBJ1-3; D perhaps matches TRBD1 (6 bases). The CDR3 consists of 15 residues. Germline CDR1 reads SEHNR; CDR2 reads FQNEAQ (reference sequence). V lost 7 bases, J lost 0 bases, and 13 bases lay in between. This chain's CDR3 is CASTPGQHSGNTIYF. The CDR3 DNA follows: TGTGCCAGCACCCCGGGACAACACTCTGGAAACACCATATATTTT.

The chain recombines TRBV12-3 or TRBV12-4 with TRBJ2-1; 7 bases agree with TRBD2. The CDR3 spans 13 residues. After removal of 3 bases from V and 9 bases from J, the junction contained 5 bases not matched to a gene. The CDR3 DNA follows: TGTGCCAGCAGTTTGGGCGGGAGAAGTGAGCAGTTCTTC. Its protein product is CASSLGGRSEQFF.